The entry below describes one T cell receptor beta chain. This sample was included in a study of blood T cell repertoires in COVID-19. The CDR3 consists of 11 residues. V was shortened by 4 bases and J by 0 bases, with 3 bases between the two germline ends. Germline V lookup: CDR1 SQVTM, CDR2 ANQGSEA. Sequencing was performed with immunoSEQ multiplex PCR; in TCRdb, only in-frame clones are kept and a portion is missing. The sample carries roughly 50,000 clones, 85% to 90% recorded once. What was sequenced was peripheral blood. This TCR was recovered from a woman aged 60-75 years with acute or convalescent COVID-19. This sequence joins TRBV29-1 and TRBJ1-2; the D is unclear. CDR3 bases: TGCAGCGTTGGCGCTAACTATGGCTACACCTTC. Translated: CSVGANYGYTF.